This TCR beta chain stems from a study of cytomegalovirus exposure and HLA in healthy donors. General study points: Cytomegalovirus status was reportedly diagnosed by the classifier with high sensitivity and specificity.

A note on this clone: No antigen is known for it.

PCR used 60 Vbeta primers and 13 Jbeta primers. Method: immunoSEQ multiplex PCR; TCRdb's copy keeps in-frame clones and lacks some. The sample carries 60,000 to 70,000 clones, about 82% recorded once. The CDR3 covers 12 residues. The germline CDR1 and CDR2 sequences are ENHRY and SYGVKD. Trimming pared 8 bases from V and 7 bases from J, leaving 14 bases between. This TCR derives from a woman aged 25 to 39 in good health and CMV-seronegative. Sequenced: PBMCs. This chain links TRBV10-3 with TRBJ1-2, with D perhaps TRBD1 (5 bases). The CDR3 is CAIGIRGFGYTF. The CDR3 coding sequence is TGTGCCATCGGGATCCGGGGGTTTGGCTACACCTTC.